The sequence of this T cell receptor (beta chain) was determined in a study of T cells in Graves' hyperthyroidism and ophthalmopathy. Between the trimmed V and J ends, which lost 4 bases and 3 bases, there was a span of 7 bases. The CDR3 spans 12 residues. The V gene's germline CDR1 is MNHNS and CDR2 SASEGT. Uncontrolled infection, other autoimmune disease, pregnancy or lactation disqualified patients from enrolment. Using RNA transcripts as the source, TCR beta CDR3 regions were amplified. HTBI primers were employed in a first-round RT-PCR of the TCR CDR3. TCRdb re-called the multiplex PCR reads with MiXCR, one entry per CDR3 protein. The table has hundreds of thousands of distinct CDR3 sequences, approximately 13% seen once.

The chain is built from TRBV6-1 and TRBJ2-7; no clear D gene. This clonotype was obtained from a woman between 18 and 29 years old with Graves' hyperthyroidism. The sample taken for sequencing was blood. This chain's CDR3 is CASSGSLYEQYF. In nucleotides, the CDR3 is TGTGCCAGCAGTGGTAGTCTCTACGAGCAGTACTTC.